This T cell receptor (beta chain) was documented in a study of neurological immune-mediated disorders. Study findings and constraints: When repertoires were grouped phylogenetically, those of 18 of 34 multiple sclerosis patients fell into one related-CDR3 cluster, a possible signature.

Trimming at V came to 8 bases and at J to 9 bases, leaving 12 bases not matched to a gene. The CDR3 has 14 residues. Germline V gene data show CDR1 as SEHNR and CDR2 as FQNEAQ (reference sequence). TCRdb passed the 5' RACE reads through MiXCR, listing each CDR3 protein once. The table lists fewer than 80,000 distinct CDR3 sequences, 4% to 6% of them singletons. This clonotype was counted ten times or more. Its antigen is as yet unknown. The TCR comes from a woman aged 45-60 years with multiple sclerosis. The sample comprised PBMCs. This chain links TRBV7-9 with TRBJ2-4; 8 nucleotides align to TRBD1. CDR3 amino acids: CASQPQGAPIIQYF. The CDR3 coding sequence is TGTGCCAGCCAACCCCAGGGGGCTCCTATCATTCAGTACTTC.